This T cell receptor (beta chain) appears in the sequencing data of a study of blood T cell repertoires in COVID-19. Study summary: COVID-19 samples, acute and convalescent, were from the United States, Italy and Spain.

Cohorts were assigned according to the clinical history that participants reported. Cohort 3 recovered donors had two negative PCRs, clearance, or symptom resolution. TCRdb keeps only in-frame clones here, not all; method: immunoSEQ multiplex PCR. The repertoire holds approximately 250,000 clones, roughly 79% seen once, with roughly 15% in the top ten. This TCR was recovered from a man in his forties who had recovered from COVID-19. The specimen was PBMCs or T cells enriched from blood (not recorded which).

CDR3 residues: CASSLDHRVNTEAFF. CDR3 bases: TGTGCCAGCAGCTTAGACCACCGGGTGAACACTGAAGCTTTCTTT. This sequence joins TRBV7-2 and TRBJ1-1; D remains ambiguous. Germline loops: CDR1 SGHTA, CDR2 FQGNSA. Trimming took 1 base from V and 0 from J, leaving 9 bases between them. This CDR3 spans 15 amino acids.